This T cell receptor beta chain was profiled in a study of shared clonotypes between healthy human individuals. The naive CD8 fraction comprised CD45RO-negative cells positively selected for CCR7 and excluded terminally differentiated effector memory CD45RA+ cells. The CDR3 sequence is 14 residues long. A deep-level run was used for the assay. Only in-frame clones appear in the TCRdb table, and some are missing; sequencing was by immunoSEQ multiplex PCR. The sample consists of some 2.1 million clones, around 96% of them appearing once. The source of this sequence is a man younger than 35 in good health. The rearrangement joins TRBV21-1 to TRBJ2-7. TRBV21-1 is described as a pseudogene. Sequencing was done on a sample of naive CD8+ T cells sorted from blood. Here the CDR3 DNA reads TGTGCCAGCAGGTCCGGGACGGCATCCTACGAGCAGTACTTC. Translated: CASRSGTASYEQYF.